Below are 19 T cell receptor beta chains sequenced from a single sample in a study of T cell clones after liver transplantation. TCRdb's table, derived via immunoSEQ multiplex PCR, lists solely in-frame clones and lacks some. The repertoire has roughly 15,000 clones, 92% of them found once; the top ten carry 48%. Sequencing was performed on CD8+ T cells from blood, taken before liver transplant. The receptors were gathered from a human donor who received a liver transplant.

The chain uses TRBV28 and TRBJ1-4; 7 nucleotides align to TRBD1. The CDR3 consists of 16 residues. CDR1 is MDHEN and CDR2 is SYDVKM in the germline V gene. The V gene end was trimmed by 5 bases and the J gene end by 2 bases; junction bases not matched to a gene: 8. The CDR3 protein is CASSVTGWGTNEKLFF. The CDR3 region has the DNA TGTGCCAGCAGTGTGACAGGGTGGGGGACTAATGAAAAACTGTTTTTT.

V is TRBV7-9 and J is TRBJ2-7; D may be TRBD2 (6 bases). The CDR3 is 12 residues long. Germline-derived CDR1 and CDR2 are SEHNR and FQNEAQ (reference sequence). V was shortened by 4 bases and J by 3 bases, with 7 bases between the two germline ends. CDR3 sequence: CASSSDYYEQYF. CDR3 nucleotides: TGTGCCAGCAGCTCGGACTACTACGAGCAGTACTTC.

This chain joins TRBV5-5 and TRBJ1-4, with a possible D match to TRBD1 (6 bases). This CDR3 is built from 14 residues. CDR1 and CDR2 (germline): SGHKS, YYEKEE (reference sequence). Trimming removed 3 bases from V and 7 bases from J, with 13 bases in between. The CDR3 region has the DNA TGTGCCAGCAGCTCTATACAGGGTCTTGAAAAACTGTTTTTT. Protein: CASSSIQGLEKLFF.

The chain carries TRBV7-2 and TRBJ1-4, with D perhaps TRBD1 (6 bases). Trimming removed 5 bases from V and 4 bases from J, with 14 bases in between. Germline V gives CDR1 SGHTA, CDR2 FQGNSA. The CDR3 is 15 amino acids. The CDR3 is CASSPRGGFNEKLFF. The CDR3 DNA sequence: TGTGCCAGCAGCCCCAGAGGGGGTTTTAATGAAAAACTGTTTTTT.

This chain links TRBV19 with TRBJ1-1, with a possible D match to TRBD1 (5 bases). Trimming removed 2 bases at V and 5 bases at J, with 9 bases between. This CDR3 spans 13 amino acids. In germline, CDR1 is LNHDA, CDR2 SQIVND (reference sequence). CDR3 sequence: CASSIRDRTEAFF. The CDR3 DNA reads TGTGCCAGTAGTATAAGGGACCGGACTGAAGCTTTCTTT.

The count of this clone is one. The chain combines TRBV1 with TRBJ2-1; TRBD2 is the table's D call, not checked against the DNA. TRBV1 is deemed a pseudogene. This CDR3 has 15 amino acids. The DNA of the CDR3 is TGCACCAGCAGCCGTAGCGGGACCTTTTACAATGAGCAGTTCTTC. Translated: CTSSRSGTFYNEQFF.

J is TRBJ2-5 and V is TRBV7-8; D is unclear. Trimming took 5 bases from V and 2 from J, leaving 12 bases between them. The CDR3 consists of 14 residues. Germline V lookup: CDR1 SGHVS, CDR2 FQNEAQ. The CDR3 DNA is TGTGCCAGCAGCCCCCCGGACGAGCAAGAGACCCAGTACTTC. Translating it yields CASSPPDEQETQYF.

This CDR3 is CASSLGTGGLTGELFF. The CDR3 region has the DNA TGTGCCAGCAGCTTAGGGACAGGGGGCCTCACCGGGGAGCTGTTTTTT. The V gene is TRBV5-6, the J gene TRBJ2-2; 12 positions agree with TRBD1. This CDR3 is 16 amino acids long. V dropped 2 bases and J dropped 4; count of bases not matched to a gene: 3. Germline V gene sequence: CDR1 SGHDT, CDR2 YYEEEE. Combining the CDR3 with reference TRBV5-6 and TRBJ2-2 gives the whole variable domain DAGVTQSPTHLIKTRGQQVTLRCSPKSGHDTVSWYQQALGQGPQFIFQYYEEEERQRGNFPDRFSGHQFPNYSSELNVNALLLGDSALYLCASSLGTGGLTGELFFGEGSRLTVL.

The V gene is TRBV5-6, the J gene TRBJ2-7, with 10 bases matching TRBD2. The CDR3 sequence is 15 residues long. The junction had 3 bases not matched to a gene; V was cut back by 1 base and J by 2 bases. The germline V gene encodes CDR1 SGHDT and CDR2 YYEEEE. The CDR3 nucleotides are TGTGCCAGCAGCTTGTCTCTAGCGGGGGCCTACGAGCAGTACTTC. It yields the protein CASSLSLAGAYEQYF.

This chain links TRBV6-5 with TRBJ2-1; D is ambiguous. From germline, CDR1 is MNHEY and CDR2 SVGAGI. The CDR3 extends over 13 amino acids. The V and J ends lost 2 bases and 5 bases respectively, with 7 bases between them. The CDR3 region has the DNA TGTGCCAGCAGTTACGGAGAAAACAATGAGCAGTTCTTC. Residues: CASSYGENNEQFF.

This chain uses TRBV28 with TRBJ2-1; the D gene is possibly TRBD1 (6 bases). Deletions cut 4 bases from V and 8 bases from J, with 18 bases between. The CDR3 runs to 15 residues. Germline loops: CDR1 MDHEN, CDR2 SYDVKM. DNA of the CDR3: TGTGCCAGCAGTTCCCCAGGGCTAGCAGGGGATGAGCAGTTCTTC. Translation gives CASSSPGLAGDEQFF.

The CDR3 DNA reads as TGTGCCAGCAGCTTTGACCGGGACAGGGGAGCCGAGCAGTACTTC. Its protein is CASSFDRDRGAEQYF. The V gene is TRBV5-4, the J gene TRBJ2-7, with TRBD1 matching over 10 bases. This CDR3 is 15 amino acids long. V gave up 2 bases and J gave up 6 bases; unmatched junction bases: 8. Germline V CDR1 and CDR2: SGHNT, YYREEE (reference sequence).

The chain links TRBV7-9 to TRBJ2-6; D possibly corresponds to TRBD1 (6 bases). The CDR3 has 17 amino acids. Trimming removed 6 bases from V and 0 bases from J, with 15 bases in between. Germline loops: CDR1 SEHNR, CDR2 FQNEAQ (reference sequence). CDR3 nucleotide sequence: TGTGCCAGCAGTTCCCCGGGACACACCTCTGGGGCCAACGTCCTGACTTTC. Translating it yields CASSSPGHTSGANVLTF. Looking up the rest from reference TRBV7-9 and TRBJ2-6 gives the full variable domain: DTGVSQNPRHKITKRGQNVTFRCDPISEHNRLYWYRQTLGQGPEFLTYFQNEAQLEKSRLLSDRFSAERPKGSFSTLEIQRTEQGDSAMYLCASSSPGHTSGANVLTFGAGSRLTVL.

The table lists this clone with a few counts. The V gene is TRBV27, the J gene TRBJ1-5; 9 bases match TRBD1. V gave up 4 bases and J gave up 5 bases; unmatched junction bases: 3. The V gene's germline CDR1 is MNHEY and CDR2 SMNVEV (reference sequence). The CDR3 consists of 14 residues. CDR3: CASSSTGGHQPQHF. The CDR3, as DNA: TGTGCCAGCAGTTCTACAGGGGGCCATCAGCCCCAGCATTTT.

Worth noting for this clone: Germline and junction disagree at one end, which may indicate a read error. The genes are TRBV18 and TRBJ2-1; D call uncertain. The CDR3 has 13 residues. Germline V gene lookup returns CDR1 KGHSH and CDR2 LQKENI. The CDR3 region has the DNA TGTGCCAGCTCCCCACGTCTCGACAATGAGCAGTTCTTC. This codes for CASSPRLDNEQFF.

This chain uses TRBV13 with TRBJ2-1; no firm D call. Per the germline V gene, CDR1 is PRHDT and CDR2 is FYEKMQ (reference sequence). V lost 0 bases, J lost 6 bases, and 12 bases lay in between. This CDR3 spans 15 amino acids. The CDR3 here is CASSLGGRFGNEQFF. CDR3 bases: TGTGCCAGCAGCTTAGGTGGGCGCTTCGGCAATGAGCAGTTCTTC.

The chain employs TRBV21-1 and TRBJ1-5. TRBV21-1 is given as a pseudogene. This CDR3 spans 14 amino acids. CDR3 in DNA: TGTGCCACCTCCGTCTGGGACTTCAATCAGCCCCAGCATTTT. Protein sequence: CATSVWDFNQPQHF.

The chain joins TRBV25-1 to TRBJ1-6; the D is unclear. V shed 2 bases and J shed 8 bases, with 16 bases lying between them. Per germline, CDR1 MGHDK and CDR2 SYGVNS. The CDR3 is 16 amino acids. The CDR3 is CASSEENSFTDSPLHF. CDR3 bases: TGTGCCAGCAGTGAAGAGAACAGCTTCACTGATTCACCCCTCCACTTT.

The CDR3 protein is CASSLDMASEAFF. Here the CDR3 DNA reads TGTGCCAGCAGCTTAGATATGGCAAGTGAAGCTTTCTTT. The chain uses TRBV11-3 and TRBJ1-1; D remains unclear. Germline CDR1 is SGHNT and CDR2 is YENEEA. V lost 0 bases and J 7 bases, leaving 9 bases between the germline ends. This CDR3 comprises 13 residues.